This T cell receptor (beta chain) is from a study of T cell changes during pregnancy in multiple sclerosis (dated by TCRdb to about 2019). As for the study more broadly: Changes in the T cell repertoire over the course of pregnancy were examined in this study in women with multiple sclerosis.

A word on this clone: The antigen it recognizes is unknown. No base-level quality is on record; no much larger clone is a single base apart.

CDR1 and CDR2 were assigned from the germline V gene as MGHRA and YSYEKL. The CDR3 runs 18 residues from the cysteine to the phenylalanine. Here the CDR3 DNA is all that survives: 54 bases in frame from base 1. Unmatched junction bases come to 7, with V trimmed by 0 bases and J by 2 bases. The protocol used for the library was the immunoSEQ multiplex PCR assay. TCRdb took over this immuneACCESS table, retaining in-frame rearrangements with V and J assigned. Such tables are incomplete; in checked studies, under half of the missing clones stem from an unresolved V gene, and the remainder is unexplained. For this sample there are 55,000 to 65,000 clones; 93% appear just once. The ten most abundant clones make up approximately 0.35% of the sample.

The V and J genes are TRBV4-1 and TRBJ2-1; TRBD2 matches 10 bases in the middle. This sequence originates from a female donor with multiple sclerosis, enrolled in a pregnancy study. Specimen: CD4+ T cells from peripheral blood mononuclear cells, collected before pregnancy. The CDR3 amino acid sequence is: CASSQDSSGRATYNEQFF. The bases read TGCGCCAGCAGCCAAGATTCGAGCGGGAGGGCCACCTACAATGAGCAGTTCTTC.